The 28 T cell receptor beta chains given below trace back to one sample, sequenced in a study of vaccination and CD4 T cells after COVID-19. Their antigen targets remain unknown. The assay that was used to sequence DNA from cultured CD4+ T cells was the Oncomine TCR Beta short-read assay. TCRdb processed the PCR reads anew with MiXCR; each CDR3 protein has one entry. The table shows about 19,000 distinct CDR3 sequences, with around 60% occurring only once. Sample treatment: roughly ten-day PBMC culture with coronavirus spike peptide pools or control peptides (ViraFEST assay). The sequencing input was CD4+ T cells from blood, cultured in vitro. All receptors come from a human donor who had recovered from COVID-19.

The table lists this clonotype with a few counts. This sequence joins TRBV7-2 and TRBJ1-1, with a tentative D call TRBD1 (5 bases). Germline V gene data show CDR1 as SGHTA and CDR2 as FQGNSA. The CDR3 is 13 amino acids. Trimming stripped 5 bases from V and 0 bases from J, with 7 bases between. CDR3 protein: CASSRQLNTEAFF. The CDR3 DNA is TGTGCCAGCAGCCGACAGTTGAACACTGAAGCTTTCTTT.

The chain recombines TRBV14 with TRBJ2-1, with D possibly being TRBD1 (5 bases). The CDR3 is made up of 13 amino acids. CDR1 is SGHDN, CDR2 FVKESK, per germline. V shed 5 bases and J shed 2 bases, with 7 bases lying between them. The DNA of the CDR3 is TGTGCCAGCAGCTGGGGCGCCTACAATGAGCAGTTCTTC. The encoded protein is CASSWGAYNEQFF. Looking up the rest from reference TRBV14 and TRBJ2-1 gives the full variable domain: EAGVTQFPSHSVIEKGQTVTLRCDPISGHDNLYWYRRVMGKEIKFLLHFVKESKQDESGMPNNRFLAERTGGTYSTLKVQPAELEDSGVYFCASSWGAYNEQFFGPGTRLTVL.

This clonotype was seen a few times. The CDR3 protein is CPVDRELYEQYF. The DNA of the CDR3 is TGTCCGGTTGACAGAGAACTCTACGAGCAGTACTTC. The chain links TRBV7-4 to TRBJ2-7, with D perhaps matching TRBD1 (5 bases). The CDR3 runs to 12 residues. Per germline, CDR1 SGHVT and CDR2 SQSDAQ.

The chain links TRBV7-2 to TRBJ2-1; tentative D call: TRBD1 (6 bases). This CDR3 has 16 amino acids. Trimming took off 5 bases at V and 1 base at J, with 15 bases between the two ends. The germline V gene has CDR1 SGHTA and CDR2 FQGNSA. CDR3 nucleotide sequence: TGTGCCAGCAGCCAAACACGGGACAAGTCCTACAATGAGCAGTTCTTC. Residues: CASSQTRDKSYNEQFF.

The V call is TRBV6-2 or TRBV6-3, the J call TRBJ1-4; no reliable D call. Germline-derived CDR1 and CDR2 are MNHEY and SVGEGT. With 6 bases removed from V and 0 bases from J, the gap between germline ends came to 17 bases. The CDR3 consists of 17 residues. The CDR3 sequence is CASRSPGGRATNEKLFF. CDR3 sequence (DNA): TGTGCCAGCAGATCCCCAGGAGGTCGAGCAACTAATGAAAAACTGTTTTTT.

This sequence joins TRBV20-1 and TRBJ1-1, with 10 bases fitting TRBD1. The CDR3 consists of 16 residues. The germline CDR1 and CDR2 sequences are DFQATT and SNEGSKA (reference sequence). V gave up 4 bases and J gave up 4 bases; unmatched junction bases: 12. This CDR3 is CSAKGGTGVGATEAFF. The DNA for the CDR3 is TGCAGTGCTAAAGGTGGGACAGGGGTGGGTGCCACTGAAGCTTTCTTT.

This chain joins TRBV20-1 and TRBJ1-4, with D perhaps TRBD1 (6 bases). Trimming cost V 2 bases and J 7 bases, with 14 bases left between them. The V gene's germline CDR1 is DFQATT and CDR2 SNEGSKA (reference sequence). This CDR3 region has 14 residues. DNA for the CDR3: TGCAGTGCTAGAATCCGGGGGGGCGTTGAAAAACTGTTTTTT. Translating it yields CSARIRGGVEKLFF.

This clonotype was picked up one time. V usage is TRBV6-2 or TRBV6-3 and J usage is TRBJ2-7, with D perhaps TRBD1 (6 bases). Germline CDR1 MNHEY, CDR2 SVGEGT. V lost 4 bases and J lost 2, with 30 bases in between. The CDR3 runs to 20 residues. This CDR3 is CASSSRKAGGESVNPYEQYF. CDR3 bases: TGTGCCAGCAGTTCCCGAAAAGCTGGGGGCGAGAGCGTTAATCCCTACGAGCAGTACTTC.

This clonotype was seen a single time. The V call is TRBV11-2, the J call TRBJ1-1; a weak D match, TRBD1 (5 bases). Trimming cost V 0 bases and J 3 bases, with 14 bases left between them. The CDR3 totals 16 residues. The germline V gene has CDR1 SGHAT and CDR2 FQNNGV. CDR3 amino acids: CASSLDQGGGDTEAFF. CDR3 sequence (DNA): TGTGCCAGCAGCTTAGATCAGGGAGGAGGGGACACTGAAGCTTTCTTT.

This clonotype showed up just a few times. The chain joins TRBV19 to TRBJ1-6; 9 nucleotides agree with TRBD1. The V gene's germline CDR1 is LNHDA and CDR2 SQIVND (reference sequence). This CDR3 is 15 amino acids long. J lost 8 bases, V lost 6 bases, and 8 bases had no gene match. In DNA form, the CDR3 reads TGTGCCAGTAGCTTTATCCGGGACAGGGATTCACCCCTCCACTTT. It codes for CASSFIRDRDSPLHF.

This chain connects TRBV9 to TRBJ1-5; TRBD1 matches 7 bases. Germline V gives CDR1 SGDLS, CDR2 YYNGEE. This CDR3 contains 14 residues. V was pared by 4 bases and J by 6 bases, with 7 bases of the junction left unmatched. The CDR3 region has the DNA TGTGCCAGCAGCCCAGAGGGGGCCCCTCAGCCCCAGCATTTT. The encoded protein is CASSPEGAPQPQHF.

The chain carries TRBV12-3 or TRBV12-4 and TRBJ1-5; D is ambiguous. Between the trimmed V and J ends, which lost 2 bases and 8 bases, there was a span of 10 bases. The CDR3 contains 13 residues. CDR3 sequence: CASSLNDGEPQHF. The CDR3 coding sequence is TGTGCCAGCAGTTTAAACGACGGGGAGCCCCAGCATTTT.

The CDR3 nucleotides read TGTGCCAGCTCGGTATCCCAGGGAGGGTCTGGCTACACCTTC. Translated: CASSVSQGGSGYTF. V is TRBV11-3 and J is TRBJ1-2; maybe TRBD1 (5 bases). This CDR3 region has 14 residues. V dropped 8 bases and J dropped 7 bases, with 20 bases sitting between them. Germline-derived CDR1 and CDR2 are SGHNT and YENEEA.

The V call is TRBV19, the J call TRBJ2-2; D remains unclear. Germline CDR1 is LNHDA and CDR2 is SQIVND (reference sequence). The ends were cut back, 7 bases at V and 0 bases at J, with 9 bases in the middle. The CDR3 contains 14 residues. CDR3 sequence reads: CASIWQANTGELFF. In nucleotides, the CDR3 is TGTGCCAGTATCTGGCAGGCGAACACCGGGGAGCTGTTTTTT.

V gene TRBV5-4 combines with J gene TRBJ2-7; 9 bases fit TRBD2. V lost 1 base and J lost 1; bases outside the gene matches: 3. The CDR3 has 15 amino acids. CDR1 SGHNT and CDR2 YYREEE come from the germline V gene (reference sequence). The CDR3 DNA follows: TGTGCCAGCAGCTTGCTGACTAGCGGTTCCTACGAGCAGTACTTC. This codes for CASSLLTSGSYEQYF.

The V and J genes are TRBV6-4 and TRBJ2-1; 8 bases are a match to TRBD2. With 6 bases clipped from V and 8 bases from J, the junction kept 12 bases outside the gene matches. The CDR3 length is 15 residues. Per germline, CDR1 MRHNA and CDR2 SNTAGT. The chain's CDR3 is CASSELGTSSYEQFF. The CDR3 nucleotides are TGTGCCAGCAGCGAACTCGGGACTAGTTCCTATGAGCAGTTCTTC.

This rearrangement joins TRBV6-1 to TRBJ2-5; possibly TRBD2 for D (6 bases). CDR3 length: 13 amino acids. The germline V gene encodes CDR1 MNHNS and CDR2 SASEGT. V lost 7 bases and J lost 6, with 15 bases in between. This CDR3 is CASTPGSSQTQYF. The CDR3 DNA is TGTGCCAGCACCCCCGGGAGTAGTCAGACCCAGTACTTC.

The table lists this clonotype with a few counts. This CDR3 is CASSTRQGVGSEAFF. CDR3 DNA sequence: TGTGCCAGTAGTACTCGACAGGGGGTAGGCTCTGAAGCTTTCTTT. The rearrangement uses TRBV19 and TRBJ1-1; 9 bases map to TRBD1. Trimming took 4 bases from V and 6 from J; bases not matched to a gene: 9. Germline V gene data show CDR1 as LNHDA and CDR2 as SQIVND (reference sequence). The CDR3 extends over 15 amino acids. Full variable domain (remainder filled in from reference TRBV19 and TRBJ1-1): DGGITQSPKYLFRKEGQNVTLSCEQNLNHDAMYWYRQDPGQGLRLIYYSQIVNDFQKGDIAEGYSVSREKKESFPLTVTSAQKNPTAFYLCASSTRQGVGSEAFFGQGTRLTVV.

This chain links TRBV11-2 with TRBJ2-2, with a possible D match to TRBD2 (6 bases). The ends were cut back, 3 bases at V and 4 bases at J, with 9 bases in the middle. The CDR3 is 14 residues long. The germline V gene has CDR1 SGHAT and CDR2 FQNNGV. The CDR3 loop is CASSLGLATGELFF. The CDR3 coding sequence is TGTGCCAGCAGCTTGGGACTGGCCACCGGGGAGCTGTTTTTT.

The rearrangement joins TRBV20-1 to TRBJ1-5, with a tentative D call TRBD1 (5 bases). Looked up from germline, CDR1 is DFQATT and CDR2 is SNEGSKA (reference sequence). This CDR3 spans 13 amino acids. Trimming cost V 3 bases and J 3 bases, with 9 bases left between them. The DNA of the CDR3 is TGCAGTGCTAGCACGACAGACAATCAGCCCCAGCATTTT. Translated, it gives CSASTTDNQPQHF.

The rearrangement uses TRBV20-1 and TRBJ1-5; 7 bases line up with TRBD1. The CDR3 spans 15 residues. V gave up 4 bases and J gave up 3 bases; unmatched junction bases: 9. The germline V gene has CDR1 DFQATT and CDR2 SNEGSKA (reference sequence). CDR3 in amino acids: CSAILPTGYNQPQHF. CDR3 nucleotides: TGCAGTGCTATTCTTCCGACAGGGTACAATCAGCCCCAGCATTTT.

A single count supports this clonotype. The V gene is TRBV28, the J gene TRBJ1-2; 9 nucleotides align to TRBD1. CDR1 is MDHEN, CDR2 SYDVKM, per germline. This CDR3 is 16 amino acids long. With 2 bases clipped from V and 1 base from J, the junction kept 5 bases outside the gene matches. This CDR3 reads CASSLGGQGFNYGYTF. The CDR3 DNA reads TGTGCCAGCAGTTTAGGAGGACAGGGGTTTAACTATGGCTACACCTTC.

The rearrangement joins TRBV29-1 to TRBJ1-2; D unclear. Trimming left V 3 bases short and J 5 bases short, with 4 bases between. Per germline, CDR1 SQVTM and CDR2 ANQGSEA. The CDR3 length is 10 residues. The DNA of the CDR3 is TGCAGCGTTGATCGTTATGGCTACACCTTC. It yields the protein CSVDRYGYTF. The full variable domain, completed using reference TRBV29-1 and TRBJ1-2, is SAVISQKPSRDICQRGTSLTIQCQVDSQVTMMFWYRQQPGQSLTLIATANQGSEATYESGFVIDKFPISRPNLTFSTLTVSNMSPEDSSIYLCSVDRYGYTFGSGTRLTVV.

The chain recombines TRBV7-2 with TRBJ2-1, with 9 positions matching TRBD2. With V trimmed by 10 bases and J by 7 bases, 11 bases remained unmatched. Germline V gene lookup returns CDR1 SGHTA and CDR2 FQGNSA. The CDR3 sequence is 14 residues long. CDR3 residues: CATLALAGFNEQFF. CDR3 bases: TGTGCCACCTTGGCCCTAGCGGGGTTTAATGAGCAGTTCTTC. The whole variable domain, remainder taken from reference TRBV7-2 and TRBJ2-1, is GAGVSQSPSNKVTEKGKDVELRCDPISGHTALYWYRQSLGQGLEFLIYFQGNSAPDKSGLPSDRFSAERTGGSVSTLTIQRTQQEDSAVYLCATLALAGFNEQFFGPGTRLTVL.

This chain uses TRBV7-6 with TRBJ1-5; 7 positions match TRBD1. V shed 4 bases and J 9 bases; nucleotides not matched to a gene: 12. CDR1 is SGHVS, CDR2 FNYEAQ, per germline. The CDR3 is 15 amino acids. CDR3 loop: CASSSQNRGVGPQHF. The CDR3 nucleotides are TGTGCCAGCAGCTCCCAAAACAGGGGTGTCGGGCCCCAGCATTTT.

The CDR3 sequence: CASSNRLDSYTGELFF. The CDR3 bases are TGTGCCAGCAGCAATCGGCTGGACAGCTACACCGGGGAGCTGTTTTTT. The chain employs TRBV7-2 and TRBJ2-2; D is possibly TRBD1 (6 bases). Trimming pared 5 bases from V and 3 bases from J, leaving 16 bases between. Looked up from germline, CDR1 is SGHTA and CDR2 is FQGNSA. This CDR3 contains 16 residues.

Only a few counts were recorded for this clonotype. V and J are TRBV15 and TRBJ2-5; D remains unclear. V lost 0 bases and J 7 bases, leaving 15 bases between the germline ends. Germline V gives CDR1 LNHNV, CDR2 YYDKDF (reference sequence). The CDR3 length is 15 residues. The DNA for the CDR3 is TGTGCCACCAGCAGAGATCTCAGGCTAGGCGGGACCCAGTACTTC. Amino acid sequence: CATSRDLRLGGTQYF.

In its sample, this clonotype was seen a few times. The chain recombines TRBV12-3 or TRBV12-4 with TRBJ2-7; D possibly corresponds to TRBD1 (6 bases). Trimming took 4 bases from V and 6 from J, leaving 19 bases between them. This CDR3 comprises 15 residues. The CDR3 nucleotides are TGTGCCAGCAGTTCGACCGGGACACAGGTCTCCGAGCAGTACTTC. This encodes CASSSTGTQVSEQYF.